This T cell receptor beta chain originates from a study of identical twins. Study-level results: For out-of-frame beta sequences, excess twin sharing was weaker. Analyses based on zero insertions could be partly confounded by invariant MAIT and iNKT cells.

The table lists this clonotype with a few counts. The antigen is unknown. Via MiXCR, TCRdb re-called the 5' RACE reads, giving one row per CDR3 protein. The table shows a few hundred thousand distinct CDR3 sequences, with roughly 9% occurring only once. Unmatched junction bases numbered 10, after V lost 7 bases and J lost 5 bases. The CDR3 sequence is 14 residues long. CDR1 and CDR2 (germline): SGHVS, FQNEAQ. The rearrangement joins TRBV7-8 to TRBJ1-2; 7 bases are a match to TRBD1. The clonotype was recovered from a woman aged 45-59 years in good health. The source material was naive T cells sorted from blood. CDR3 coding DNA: TGTGCCAGCACCGTAGGTCCGGGACAGTATGGCTACACCTTC. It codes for CASTVGPGQYGYTF.